The 18 T cell receptor beta chains given below trace back to one sample, sequenced in a study of cytomegalovirus exposure and HLA in healthy donors (dated by TCRdb to the late 2010s). The method was the immunoSEQ multiplex PCR assay. For the multiplex PCR, a mixture combining 60 forward primers for TCR Vbeta segments and 13 reverse primers for TCR Jbeta segments was used. Drawn from immuneACCESS, this table holds only the in-frame rearrangements with V and J called that TCRdb kept. Clones are partly lost; checked studies trace under half to an unresolved V gene and leave the rest unexplained. This sample's records show about 88,000 clones. The ten most abundant clones make up about 5.5% of the sample. Specimen: PBMCs. The receptors shown here come from a girl aged 10-17 years in good health and CMV-seropositive.

The chain joins TRBV10-3 to TRBJ1-2, with D possibly TRBD1 on 6 matching bases. This CDR3 has 14 amino acids. The germline V gene encodes CDR1 ENHRY and CDR2 SYGVKD. With 3 bases removed from V and 8 bases from J, the gap between germline ends came to 16 bases. DNA of the CDR3: TGTGCCATCAGTGACTACAGGGAAGAAGGAGGCTACACCTTC. Translated, it gives CAISDYREEGGYTF.

The chain joins TRBV6-5 to TRBJ1-1; D call uncertain. V lost 4 bases and J 7 bases, leaving 7 bases between the germline ends. This CDR3 comprises 11 residues. The germline V gene has CDR1 MNHEY and CDR2 SVGAGI. CDR3 residues: CASSSAVEAFF. The DNA for the CDR3 is TGTGCCAGCAGTTCCGCGGTTGAAGCTTTCTTT.

The genes are TRBV7-2 and TRBJ2-5; TRBD2 matches at 8 bases. The junction had 6 bases not matched to a gene; V was cut back by 4 bases and J by 2 bases. The CDR3 is made up of 15 amino acids. The germline CDR1 and CDR2 sequences are SGHTA and FQGNSA. CDR3 DNA: TGTGCCAGCAGCTCAAGAACTAGCGGACAAGAGACCCAGTACTTC. The encoded protein is CASSSRTSGQETQYF.

The CDR3 sequence is CASSSNQGNEQYV. The CDR3 DNA is TGTGCCAGCTCATCCAACCAGGGCAACGAGCAGTACGTC. The chain joins TRBV18 to TRBJ2-7, with D possibly TRBD1 on 5 matching bases. Germline CDR1 KGHSH, CDR2 LQKENI. V lost 5 bases, J lost 5 bases, and 13 bases lay in between. The CDR3 contains 13 residues.

This rearrangement joins TRBV7-2 to TRBJ2-7; 7 positions agree with TRBD1. The CDR3 has 17 residues. Germline-derived CDR1 and CDR2 are SGHTA and FQGNSA. J lost 5 bases, V lost 3 bases, and 16 bases had no gene match. The CDR3: CASSLGTQGPVGHEQYF. CDR3 sequence (DNA): TGTGCCAGCAGCTTGGGGACACAGGGGCCGGTCGGGCACGAGCAGTACTTC.

The chain recombines TRBV4-2 with TRBJ2-5; D may be TRBD2 (5 bases). The ends were cut back, 5 bases at V and 5 bases at J, with 15 bases in the middle. This CDR3 spans 14 amino acids. Per the germline V gene, CDR1 is LGHNA and CDR2 is YNFKEQ. The DNA for the CDR3 is TGTGCCAGCAGCACGCACCTAGCATCCGAGACCCAGTACTTC. This encodes CASSTHLASETQYF.

This rearrangement joins TRBV11-3 to TRBJ1-1; D not certain. V lost 2 bases and J lost 5, with 6 bases in between. Per the germline V gene, CDR1 is SGHNT and CDR2 is YENEEA. The CDR3 contains 12 residues. In nucleotides, the CDR3 is TGTGCCAGCAGCTTAAAGCGGACTGAAGCTTTCTTT. Translating gives CASSLKRTEAFF. Based on the CDR3 plus reference TRBV11-3 and TRBJ1-1, the full variable domain is EAGVVQSPRYKIIEKKQPVAFWCNPISGHNTLYWYLQNLGQGPELLIRYENEEAVDDSQLPKDRFSAERLKGVDSTLKIQPAELGDSAVYLCASSLKRTEAFFGQGTRLTVV.

J is TRBJ1-5 and V is TRBV2, with TRBD1 matching 7 bases. V lost 4 bases and J lost 7; bases outside the gene matches: 19. The CDR3 totals 18 residues. The germline CDR1 and CDR2 sequences are SNHLY and FYNNEI. The CDR3 here is CASSVRQGQSLIGQPQHF. Written as DNA, the CDR3 is TGTGCCAGCAGTGTCCGACAGGGCCAATCCTTAATAGGACAGCCCCAGCATTTT.

This chain connects TRBV13 to TRBJ2-2; 8 bases align to TRBD2. The J segment lost 1 base and the V segment lost 5 bases, leaving 6 bases of the junction unmatched. The CDR3 is 16 residues long. Germline CDR1 and CDR2: PRHDT and FYEKMQ (reference sequence). The CDR3 protein is CASSEAGGLNTGELFF. In DNA, the CDR3 is TGTGCCAGCAGCGAGGCGGGGGGTTTGAACACCGGGGAGCTGTTTTTT.

This chain's CDR3 is CASSQVVRGRRDNEQFF. The DNA for the CDR3 is TGTGCCAGCAGCCAAGTTGTCCGCGGTAGACGTGACAATGAGCAGTTCTTC. The rearrangement joins TRBV4-2 to TRBJ2-1; D is uncertain. Trimming shortened V by 1 base and J by 5 bases, and 18 bases separated the two germline ends. This CDR3 has 17 residues. Germline V gene data show CDR1 as LGHNA and CDR2 as YNFKEQ.

The CDR3 DNA follows: TGTGCCAGCAGCCCACGGGTGCGGGAGAGTGCTTTCTTT. Its protein product is CASSPRVRESAFF. This chain connects TRBV14 to TRBJ1-1, with D unclear. Trimming removed 4 bases from V and 11 bases from J, with 17 bases in between. CDR3 length: 13 residues. The germline gives CDR1 SGHDN, CDR2 FVKESK.

The V gene is TRBV9, the J gene TRBJ2-3; 7 bases fit TRBD1. This CDR3 is 15 amino acids long. CDR1 and CDR2 from the germline V gene are SGDLS and YYNGEE. The ends lost 2 bases at V and 6 bases at J; junction bases unmatched: 9. The CDR3 DNA follows: TGTGCCAGCAGCGTGGCGGCAGGGGGATCGGATACGCAGTATTTT. It yields the protein CASSVAAGGSDTQYF. The whole variable domain, remainder taken from reference TRBV9 and TRBJ2-3, is DSGVTQTPKHLITATGQRVTLRCSPRSGDLSVYWYQQSLDQGLQFLIQYYNGEERAKGNILERFSAQQFPDLHSELNLSSLELGDSALYFCASSVAAGGSDTQYFGPGTRLTVL.

The chain uses TRBV6-6 and TRBJ1-3; D not resolved. Deletions cut 8 bases from V and 1 base from J, with 6 bases between. The CDR3 is 12 amino acids. Germline CDR1 MNHNY, CDR2 SVGAGI (reference sequence). The CDR3 DNA reads as TGTGCCAGCCGAGGATCTGGAAACACCATATATTTT. It specifies CASRGSGNTIYF.

The chain carries TRBV30 and TRBJ2-2, with 9 bases aligning to TRBD1. Germline V gives CDR1 GTSNPN, CDR2 SVGIG (reference sequence). Trimming took 4 bases from V and 7 from J; bases not matched to a gene: 7. The CDR3 extends over 14 amino acids. The CDR3 sequence: CAWNQGQGFGELFF. The CDR3 coding sequence is TGTGCCTGGAACCAGGGACAGGGCTTCGGGGAGCTGTTTTTT.

V usage is TRBV5-1 and J usage is TRBJ1-5, with 10 nucleotides matching TRBD1. The CDR3 consists of 18 residues. J lost 1 base, V lost 4 bases, and 11 bases had no gene match. Germline V lookup: CDR1 SGHRS, CDR2 YFSETQ. The DNA for the CDR3 is TGCGCCAGCAGCACGGACAGGGGGGAGTGGTTGAGCAATCAGCCCCAGCATTTT. It is translated as CASSTDRGEWLSNQPQHF.

The chain joins TRBV6-1 to TRBJ1-2; no reliable D call. Trimming removed 3 bases at V and 14 bases at J, with 16 bases between. This CDR3 has 12 amino acids. Germline CDR1 reads MNHNS; CDR2 reads SASEGT. Here the CDR3 DNA reads TGTGCCAGCAGTGACCGACTCACCGGCAAAACCTTC. It translates to CASSDRLTGKTF.

The chain combines TRBV2 with TRBJ1-5; TRBD1 is a possible D gene (6 bases). V lost 5 bases and J lost 3, with 14 bases in between. This CDR3 region has 15 residues. Germline CDR1 SNHLY, CDR2 FYNNEI. The CDR3 loop reads CASSYRVGDNQPQHF. The CDR3 DNA reads as TGTGCCAGCAGTTACAGGGTTGGGGACAATCAGCCCCAGCATTTT.

This chain links TRBV2 with TRBJ1-3; D uncertain. The germline gives CDR1 SNHLY, CDR2 FYNNEI. V was clipped by 4 bases and J by 4 bases, with 5 bases between them. CDR3 length equals 12 residues. The CDR3: CASSAGGNTIYF. Here the CDR3 DNA reads TGTGCCAGCAGTGCTGGCGGAAACACCATATATTTT.